One and the same sample provided the 30 T cell receptor beta chains below, sequenced in a study of T-cell memory formation after mild COVID-19. TCRdb recomputed calls from the 5' RACE reads with MiXCR, one row per CDR3 protein. The sample has around 320,000 distinct CDR3 sequences, 13% to 15% seen once. Sample: PBMCs or a T cell subset sorted from them (not recorded which). The receptor set was obtained from a man younger than 35 who had mild COVID-19 (a few samples of this study predate the infection). Cell type and time point are not known.

This clonotype was detected a few times. The chain uses TRBV6-5 and TRBJ2-7, with 11 bases that match TRBD1. V dropped 5 bases and J dropped 2; count of bases not matched to a gene: 2. Germline V gene data show CDR1 as MNHEY and CDR2 as SVGAGI. The CDR3 loop spans 14 amino acids. The CDR3 sequence: CASSGTGGPYEQYV. The CDR3 region has the DNA TGTGCCAGCAGTGGGACAGGGGGACCCTACGAGCAGTACGTC.

The gene calls are TRBV24-1 and TRBJ1-1; D perhaps matches TRBD1 (5 bases). The CDR3 is 16 amino acids. CDR1 and CDR2 (germline): KGHDR, SFDVKD. Trimming took 10 bases from V and 6 from J, leaving 26 bases between them. In DNA form, the CDR3 reads TGTGCCACTCCAGTCCCGGTCAACCACAGGATCCCTGAAGCTTTCTTT. Translation gives CATPVPVNHRIPEAFF.

There are a few counts of this clonotype. This chain uses TRBV7-6 with TRBJ1-2, with D possibly TRBD1 on 5 matching bases. The V end lost 4 bases, the J end lost 5 bases, and 17 bases lay between the germline ends. CDR1 and CDR2 (germline): SGHVS, FNYEAQ. The CDR3 length is 15 residues. CDR3 DNA sequence: TGTGCCAGCAGCTCTAGGGTTGGGGCGGCTTATGGCTACACCTTC. Protein sequence: CASSSRVGAAYGYTF.

This clonotype was counted once. This chain uses TRBV5-1 with TRBJ2-7; possibly TRBD1 or TRBD2 for D (5 bases each). Germline loops: CDR1 SGHRS, CDR2 YFSETQ. V lost 2 bases to trimming and J lost 4 bases, with 10 bases between them. The CDR3 length is 13 residues. This CDR3 reads CASSFGAEYEQYF. The CDR3 bases are TGCGCCAGCAGCTTCGGGGCAGAGTACGAGCAGTACTTC.

This clonotype was seen a few times. The chain employs TRBV3-1 and TRBJ2-3; 7 positions match TRBD1. The V segment lost 4 bases and the J segment 6 bases; nucleotides outside the gene matches: 7. Germline values: CDR1 LGHDT, CDR2 YNNKEL (reference sequence). This CDR3 has 14 residues. CDR3 sequence (DNA): TGTGCCAGCAGCCTGGACAGGCTAGGGGATACGCAGTATTTT. Its protein product is CASSLDRLGDTQYF.

In its sample, this clonotype was seen a few times. This chain joins TRBV5-1 and TRBJ1-5, with TRBD1 as a possible D gene (6 bases). The CDR3 covers 13 residues. CDR1 SGHRS and CDR2 YFSETQ come from the germline V gene. V shed 4 bases and J shed 7 bases, with 12 bases lying between them. CDR3 in DNA: TGCGCCAGCAGCGCAGGGGCCAGCCAGCCCCAGCATTTT. Protein sequence: CASSAGASQPQHF.

This clonotype was counted only a few times. This chain links TRBV6-6 with TRBJ2-5, with 7 bases aligning to TRBD1. Germline CDR1 reads MNHNY; CDR2 reads SVGAGI (reference sequence). The V and J ends lost 7 bases and 4 bases, in that order; junction bases with no gene match: 6. CDR3 length: 13 residues. The CDR3 sequence is CASTLTGRETQYF. The CDR3 nucleotides read TGTGCCAGCACCTTGACAGGGAGAGAGACCCAGTACTTC.

Only a few counts were recorded for this clonotype. The chain uses TRBV3-1 and TRBJ2-3, with 12 positions matching TRBD2. In germline, CDR1 is LGHDT, CDR2 YNNKEL (reference sequence). After removal of 4 bases from V and 4 bases from J, the junction contained 3 bases not matched to a gene. The CDR3 is 15 amino acids. CDR3 sequence reads: CASSPGLAGPDTQYF. The DNA for the CDR3 is TGTGCCAGCAGCCCCGGACTAGCGGGGCCAGATACGCAGTATTTT.

This clonotype was picked up a small number of times. V usage is TRBV6-5 and J usage is TRBJ2-3; D possibly corresponds to TRBD1 (6 bases). Trimming left V 4 bases short and J 0 bases short, with 11 bases between. The CDR3 extends over 15 amino acids. Per the germline V gene, CDR1 is MNHEY and CDR2 is SVGAGI. The CDR3, as DNA: TGTGCCAGCAGTTCACAGGGAACAAGCACAGATACGCAGTATTTT. Translation gives CASSSQGTSTDTQYF.

Ten or more counts support this clonotype. The chain uses TRBV5-1 and TRBJ2-7, with D possibly matching TRBD1 (6 bases). Germline assignment: CDR1 SGHRS and CDR2 YFSETQ. V was trimmed by 3 bases and J by 5 bases, leaving 12 bases between them. The CDR3 is 13 residues long. The CDR3 coding sequence is TGCGCCAGCAGCTGGACAGTGGGCCACGAGCAGTACGTC. Translating it yields CASSWTVGHEQYV.

This clonotype showed up just a few times. The CDR3 DNA follows: TGTGCCAGCAGCCAAGGGGAGACTAGCGGGTACCAAGAGACCCAGTACTTC. The encoded protein is CASSQGETSGYQETQYF. This chain uses TRBV4-2 with TRBJ2-5; 10 bases agree with TRBD2. Germline V gene sequence: CDR1 LGHNA, CDR2 YNFKEQ. The CDR3 sequence is 17 residues long. Losses at the gene ends were 1 base for V and 0 bases for J; bases not matched to a gene: 5.

This clonotype occurred many times. The chain links TRBV5-1 to TRBJ2-1; 8 nucleotides align to TRBD2. Germline assignment: CDR1 SGHRS and CDR2 YFSETQ. The CDR3 loop spans 14 amino acids. The junction had 5 bases not matched to a gene; V was cut back by 4 bases and J by 5 bases. CDR3 loop: CASSPSGSNNEQFF. Here the CDR3 DNA reads TGCGCCAGCAGCCCGAGCGGGAGCAACAATGAGCAGTTCTTC.

This clonotype turned up a few times. The chain has TRBV29-1 and TRBJ1-2; TRBD1 matches at 7 bases. V was clipped by 2 bases and J by 7 bases; unmatched bases: 7. The germline CDR1 and CDR2 sequences are SQVTM and ANQGSEA. This CDR3 is built from 13 residues. The chain's CDR3 is CSVERQGEGGYTF. CDR3 DNA: TGCAGCGTTGAAAGGCAGGGGGAGGGTGGCTACACCTTC.

Many counts were recorded for this clonotype. This chain links TRBV3-1 with TRBJ2-1, with 8 bases identical to TRBD2. The CDR3 loop spans 16 amino acids. Germline loops: CDR1 LGHDT, CDR2 YNNKEL (reference sequence). Trimming took 3 bases from V and 8 from J; bases not matched to a gene: 12. This chain's CDR3 is CASSQGKGLVFHEQFF. The CDR3, as DNA: TGTGCCAGCAGCCAGGGGAAGGGACTAGTTTTCCATGAGCAGTTCTTC.

V is TRBV19 and J is TRBJ1-1, with D maybe TRBD1 (6 bases). Germline CDR1 is LNHDA and CDR2 is SQIVND (reference sequence). Trimming took off 2 bases at V and 5 bases at J, with 15 bases between the two ends. This CDR3 is 15 amino acids long. The chain's CDR3 is CASSIFYRVETEAFF. The DNA for the CDR3 is TGTGCCAGTAGTATATTTTACAGGGTGGAAACTGAAGCTTTCTTT.

This chain connects TRBV5-1 to TRBJ1-6, with TRBD1 identical over 8 bases. CDR3 length: 16 amino acids. The V gene end was trimmed by 0 bases and the J gene end by 7 bases; junction bases not matched to a gene: 6. Per germline, CDR1 SGHRS and CDR2 YFSETQ. The CDR3 DNA follows: TGCGCCAGCAGCTTGGCGACAGGGGAGGAGAATTCACCCCTCCACTTT. Amino acid sequence: CASSLATGEENSPLHF.

The chain recombines TRBV5-6 with TRBJ2-7; D ambiguous. This CDR3 region has 14 residues. Trimming took off 3 bases at V and 2 bases at J, with 12 bases between the two ends. Germline CDR1 and CDR2: SGHDT and YYEEEE. DNA for the CDR3: TGTGCCAGCAGCTCTGTGCAGGAGCCCTACGAGCAGTACGTC. This sequence encodes CASSSVQEPYEQYV.

The V gene is TRBV5-1, the J gene TRBJ2-5, with unresolved D. V lost 2 bases to trimming and J lost 2 bases, with 7 bases between them. Per germline, CDR1 SGHRS and CDR2 YFSETQ. This CDR3 spans 13 amino acids. The CDR3 sequence: CASSFWDQETQYF. The CDR3 DNA reads as TGCGCCAGCAGCTTTTGGGATCAAGAGACCCAGTACTTC.

The V call is TRBV5-5, the J call TRBJ2-7; TRBD1 aligns across 8 bases. The J segment lost 6 bases and the V segment lost 2 bases, leaving 4 bases of the junction unmatched. Germline assignment: CDR1 SGHKS and CDR2 YYEKEE (reference sequence). The length of the CDR3 is 13 residues. CDR3 in DNA: TGTGCCAGCAGCTTAGGGACAGGCAGCGAGCAGTACTTC. As protein: CASSLGTGSEQYF.

Remarks on this clonotype: One junction end disagrees with the germline gene, perhaps due to a read error. This rearrangement joins TRBV12-3 or TRBV12-4 to TRBJ1-1; perhaps TRBD1 as D (6 bases). The CDR3 is made up of 11 amino acids. CDR3 sequence (DNA): TGTGCCAGCAGTTTAGGGGTCAGGACAGTCTTT. This gives the protein CASSLGVRTVF.

In its sample, this clonotype was seen a few times. The chain links TRBV9 to TRBJ1-6; the D is unclear. CDR1 and CDR2 (germline): SGDLS, YYNGEE. The CDR3 runs 13 residues. The V gene lost 0 bases and the J gene lost 10 bases, with 8 bases spanning the gap. CDR3: CASSVGAGSPLHF. The CDR3 DNA is TGTGCCAGCAGCGTAGGCGCAGGCTCACCCCTCCACTTT.

This clonotype has just a few counts. In nucleotides, the CDR3 is TGTGCCAGCAGTCTCAGGGGGGGCGCGGGTACGCAGTATTTT. The encoded protein is CASSLRGGAGTQYF. The chain combines TRBV28 with TRBJ2-3, with D perhaps matching TRBD1 or TRBD2 (7 bases each). This CDR3 spans 14 amino acids. V was cut by 5 bases and J by 8 bases, with 17 bases left in between. Germline V gene sequence: CDR1 MDHEN, CDR2 SYDVKM. Variable domain in full (rest from reference TRBV28 and TRBJ2-3): DVKVTQSSRYLVKRTGEKVFLECVQDMDHENMFWYRQDPGLGLRLIYFSYDVKMKEKGDIPEGYSVSREKKERFSLILESASTNQTSMYLCASSLRGGAGTQYFGPGTRLTVL.

In its sample, this clonotype was seen a few times. This chain joins TRBV27 and TRBJ2-3, with TRBD1 as a possible D gene (6 bases). The CDR3 loop spans 12 amino acids. V was cut by 6 bases and J by 4 bases, with 8 bases left in between. Germline V gene sequence: CDR1 MNHEY, CDR2 SMNVEV (reference sequence). The CDR3: CASRTGPDTQYF. The CDR3 DNA reads as TGTGCCAGCAGAACAGGGCCAGATACGCAGTATTTT.

This clonotype was seen more than once but under ten times. This chain joins TRBV20-1 and TRBJ2-1; the match to TRBD1 covers 10 bases. Germline V gene lookup returns CDR1 DFQATT and CDR2 SNEGSKA (reference sequence). Germline trimming cut 5 bases from V and 9 bases from J; bases unmatched to any gene: 4. The CDR3 extends over 12 amino acids. The CDR3 loop is CSARTGGTEQFF. CDR3 nucleotides: TGCAGTGCTCGGACAGGGGGTACTGAGCAGTTCTTC.

This clonotype has a count of ten or more. This chain uses TRBV5-1 with TRBJ2-1; D unresolved. Germline assignment: CDR1 SGHRS and CDR2 YFSETQ. Trimming took off 0 bases at V and 5 bases at J, with 6 bases between the two ends. This CDR3 is 13 amino acids long. The CDR3 DNA reads as TGCGCCAGCAGCTTGGTAGAGGACAATGAGCAGTTCTTC. It codes for CASSLVEDNEQFF.

The chain joins TRBV6-4 to TRBJ2-7, with TRBD1 matching over 7 bases. V shed 4 bases, J shed 6 bases, and the junction held 12 bases outside the gene matches. The CDR3 covers 15 residues. Germline V lookup: CDR1 MRHNA, CDR2 SNTAGT. The chain's CDR3 is CASSGPDRVLSEQYV. CDR3 sequence (DNA): TGTGCCAGCAGTGGCCCTGACAGGGTTCTCTCCGAGCAGTACGTC.

CDR3 nucleotides: TGTGCCAGCAGCTTGGTGGGGGCCAGCTACAATGAGCAGTTCTTC. Protein: CASSLVGASYNEQFF. The chain is built from TRBV5-5 and TRBJ2-1, with D possibly matching TRBD1 (6 bases). Germline V lookup: CDR1 SGHKS, CDR2 YYEKEE (reference sequence). The V and J ends lost 0 bases and 3 bases respectively, with 10 bases between them. There are 15 residues in the CDR3.

The CDR3 DNA reads TGTGCCAGCAGTTTAGCGGCGGGAGGGACAGACACAGATACGCAGTATTTT. This codes for CASSLAAGGTDTDTQYF. The J gene is TRBJ2-3, the V gene TRBV12-3 or TRBV12-4; 9 bases are shared with TRBD2. The CDR3 runs 17 residues. The V gene end was trimmed by 0 bases and the J gene end by 2 bases; junction bases not matched to a gene: 6.

This clonotype was recorded many times. The gene calls are TRBV28 and TRBJ2-7; D is tentatively TRBD1 or TRBD2 (6 bases each). Germline V lookup: CDR1 MDHEN, CDR2 SYDVKM. The CDR3 has 14 amino acids. Trimming removed 5 bases at V and 2 bases at J, with 13 bases between. The CDR3 DNA reads as TGTGCCAGCAGTCCCGGAGGGGGAACCTACGAGCAGTACGTC. Protein: CASSPGGGTYEQYV.

This chain connects TRBV18 to TRBJ1-1; D is perhaps TRBD1 (6 bases). The V end lost 0 bases, the J end lost 11 bases, and 22 bases lay between the germline ends. CDR1 and CDR2 (germline): KGHSH, LQKENI. This CDR3 has 16 residues. DNA of the CDR3: TGTGCCAGCTCACCACCGCAAGAGATGGGGGGCGGAGGGGCTTTCTTT. It codes for CASSPPQEMGGGGAFF.